This entry features one T cell receptor beta chain sequence. Antigen unknown. Time point in this sample: cycle 4 day 1 (C4D1), after five to seven weeks of nivolumab. Autologous stem cell transplantation was followed by relapse in every patient, and brentuximab vedotin exposure varied. This sample is drawn from a study of PD-1 blockade in classical Hodgkin lymphoma. Regarding the study as a whole: A reduction in baseline TCR diversity was reportedly seen in newly diagnosed patients relative to healthy donors. Initiation of nivolumab under 1 year after ASCT led to exclusion of patients.

CDR1 and CDR2 from the germline V gene are SGHTA and FQGTGA. There are 14 residues in the CDR3. The V gene lost 1 base and the J gene lost 3 bases, with 8 bases spanning the gap. Method: immunoSEQ multiplex PCR; TCRdb's copy keeps in-frame clones and lacks some. Seen here are tens of thousands of clones, just under 80% observed once, and the top ten hold more than 35%. The J gene is TRBJ2-3, the V gene TRBV7-3; perhaps TRBD1 as D (6 bases). This TCR was recovered from a human donor with classical Hodgkin lymphoma. The sample here was peripheral blood mononuclear cells (PBMCs), taken before the fourth cycle of nivolumab. The DNA for the CDR3 is TGTGCCAGCAGCTTAAACAGGGCTACAGATACGCAGTATTTT. Amino acid sequence: CASSLNRATDTQYF.